The TCR beta chain under discussion was sequenced for a study of blood T cell repertoires in COVID-19. Study-wide background: COVID-19 samples collected from the United States, Italy and Spain covered acute and convalescent phases. Nucleic acid was either cDNA or gDNA, and it came from T cells, B-cell-depleted T cells, or PBMCs.

In the original processing: Nucleated cell number was recorded as an estimate derived from reference gene primer amplification. Clones were read by immunoSEQ multiplex PCR, and TCRdb kept only the in-frame ones, dropping some. V, J and clone size were drawn from that table, and D and trimming were deduced from the DNA. The sample shows approximately 230,000 clones, 85% to 90% of them seen only once. The germline V gene encodes CDR1 SSHAT and CDR2 FNYEAQ (reference sequence). This CDR3 is built from 16 residues. Comments on this clone: One end of the junction varies from germline; a read error may be responsible.

The chain links TRBV7-7 to TRBJ2-1; 12 bases agree with TRBD2. This TCR came from a man of 80 years or more with acute or convalescent COVID-19. Sample: peripheral blood. The DNA for the CDR3 is TGTGCTAGCAGCGCTATTCTAGCGGGAGGGCCGGATGAGCAGTTCTTC. It encodes CASSAILAGGPDEQFF.